The TCR beta chain described here comes from a study of T cells in Graves' hyperthyroidism and ophthalmopathy. V dropped 2 bases and J dropped 7 bases, with 20 bases sitting between them. Germline V gene sequence: CDR1 WSHSY, CDR2 SAAADI. The CDR3 covers 16 residues. An absence of ophthalmopathy progression within 18 months meant stable Graves' hyperthyroidism. Clinical symptoms, serum thyroxine and TRAb, thyroid ultrasound and orbital computed tomography were used for the diagnoses. Authors of the study amplified TCR beta CDR3 regions from RNA transcripts. The primer set for the first-round RT-PCR of the TCR CDR3 was HTBI. TCRdb reprocessed the multiplex PCR reads with MiXCR, giving one entry per CDR3 protein. The data contain some 770,000 distinct CDR3 sequences, about 15% of them singletons.

Sequenced: blood. This sequence originates from a man between 18 and 29 years old with Graves' hyperthyroidism. The chain couples TRBV10-2 to TRBJ2-5; weak D call: TRBD2 (6 bases). The DNA of the CDR3 is TGCGCCAGCAGTGAGGGTCCACGCTTCGGGAGTTTGACCCAGTACTTC. Encoded protein: CASSEGPRFGSLTQYF.